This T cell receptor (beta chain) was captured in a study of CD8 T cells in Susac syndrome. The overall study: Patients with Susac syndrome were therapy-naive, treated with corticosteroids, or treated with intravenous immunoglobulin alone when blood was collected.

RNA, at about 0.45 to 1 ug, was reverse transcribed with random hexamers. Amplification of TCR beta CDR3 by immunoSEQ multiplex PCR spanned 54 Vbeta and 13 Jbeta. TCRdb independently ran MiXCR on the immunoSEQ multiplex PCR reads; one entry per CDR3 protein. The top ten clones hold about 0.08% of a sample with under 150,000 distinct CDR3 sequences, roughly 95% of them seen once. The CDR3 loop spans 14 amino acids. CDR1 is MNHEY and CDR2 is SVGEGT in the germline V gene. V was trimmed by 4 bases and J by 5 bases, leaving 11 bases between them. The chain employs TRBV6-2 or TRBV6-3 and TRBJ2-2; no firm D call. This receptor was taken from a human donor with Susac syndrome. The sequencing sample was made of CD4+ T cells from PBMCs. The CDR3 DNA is TGTGCCAGCAGTTCCTGGACCACGACCGGGGAGCTGTTTTTT. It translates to CASSSWTTTGELFF.